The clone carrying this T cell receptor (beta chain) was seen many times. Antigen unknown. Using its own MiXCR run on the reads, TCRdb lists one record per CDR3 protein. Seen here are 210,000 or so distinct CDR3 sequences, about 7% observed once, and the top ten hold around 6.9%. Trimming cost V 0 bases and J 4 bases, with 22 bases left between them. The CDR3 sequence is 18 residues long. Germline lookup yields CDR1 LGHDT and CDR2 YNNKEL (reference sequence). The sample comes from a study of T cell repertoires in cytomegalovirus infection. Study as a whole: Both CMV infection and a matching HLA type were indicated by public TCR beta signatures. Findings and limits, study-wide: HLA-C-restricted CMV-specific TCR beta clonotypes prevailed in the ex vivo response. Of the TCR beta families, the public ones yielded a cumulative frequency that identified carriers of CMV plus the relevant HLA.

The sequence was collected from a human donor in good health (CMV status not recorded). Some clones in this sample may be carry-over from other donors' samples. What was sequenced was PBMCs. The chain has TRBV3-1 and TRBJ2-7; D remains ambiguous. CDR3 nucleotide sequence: TGTGCCAGCAGCCAAGATACGATGGCTACACGGAGCCGGTACGAGCAGTACTTC. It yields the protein CASSQDTMATRSRYEQYF.